This record concerns one TCR beta chain sequence. This CDR3 is built from 16 residues. CDR1 is SGHRS and CDR2 is YFSETQ in the germline V gene. The V and J ends lost 4 bases and 3 bases, in that order; junction bases with no gene match: 8. Sequenced by immunoSEQ multiplex PCR; TCRdb stores in-frame clones only, minus some. The sample lists some 140,000 clones, around 96% occurring once. The data are from a study of control samples from healthy donors and cancer patients. Sequences were obtained from blood. The rearrangement uses TRBV5-1 and TRBJ2-2; 8 nucleotides line up with TRBD1. The clonotype originates from a man aged 35-49 years in good health. CDR3 residues: CASSPQTGVDTGELFF. The CDR3 DNA follows: TGCGCCAGCAGCCCTCAGACAGGGGTCGACACCGGGGAGCTGTTTTTT. Supplemented by reference TRBV5-1 and TRBJ2-2, the full variable domain reads KAGVTQTPRYLIKTRGQQVTLSCSPISGHRSVSWYQQTPGQGLQFLFEYFSETQRNKGNFPGRFSGRQFSNSRSEMNVSTLELGDSALYLCASSPQTGVDTGELFFGEGSRLTVL.